The following is a TCR beta chain sequence with its context. This entry is derived from a study of blood T cell repertoires in COVID-19. Clones were read by immunoSEQ multiplex PCR, and TCRdb kept only the in-frame ones, dropping some. This sample carries roughly 200,000 clones, around 82% of them seen once, and the ten largest clones take about 10%. CDR1 and CDR2 (germline): ENHRY, SYGVKD. There are 18 residues in the CDR3. With V trimmed by 4 bases and J by 3 bases, 7 bases remained unmatched. Sequencing was performed on PBMCs or T cells enriched from blood (not recorded which). The gene calls are TRBV10-3 and TRBJ2-1; 15 positions match TRBD2. The sequence was obtained from a middle-aged man who had recovered from COVID-19. CDR3 sequence (DNA): TGTGCCATCAGTGCAAGGACTAGCGGGAGGGCCTTCTACAATGAGCAGTTCTTC. It codes for CAISARTSGRAFYNEQFF.